This entry is about one T cell receptor beta chain. Here immunoSEQ multiplex PCR was the method, and the copy in TCRdb shows in-frame clones only, minus some. The top ten hold about 1.5% of the sample, which has more than 120,000 clones, approximately 89% seen once. This sample stems from a study of blood T cell repertoires in COVID-19. Overall study context: Sites in the United States, Italy and Spain provided acute and convalescent COVID-19 samples.

This CDR3 has 15 residues. Germline V gene data show CDR1 as MNHEY and CDR2 as SVGEGT. The ends lost 6 bases at V and 7 bases at J; junction bases unmatched: 13. The rearrangement joins TRBV6-2 or TRBV6-3 to TRBJ1-2; 8 positions match TRBD1. Sample: peripheral blood. The TCR originated in a human donor in a cohort sampled during active COVID-19. In DNA form, the CDR3 reads TGTGCCAGCAGCCGCACTGGACAGGGACTGGCTGGCTACACCTTC. Its translation: CASSRTGQGLAGYTF.